The T cell receptor (beta chain) under discussion was sequenced for a study of CD8 T cells in ankylosing spondylitis. Regarding the study as a whole: Disease-associated clonotypes exhibited CD8+ identity and were relatively infrequent in peripheral blood.

This clonotype was found many times. Its antigen is not identified. TCRdb recomputed calls from the 5' RACE reads with MiXCR, one row per CDR3 protein. The profile shows around 25,000 distinct CDR3 sequences, around 2.5% of them singletons. The CDR3 contains 16 residues. The germline gives CDR1 SGDLS, CDR2 YYNGEE. The V gene lost 0 bases and the J gene lost 4 bases, with 14 bases spanning the gap. This sequence was found in a female donor with ankylosing spondylitis or in good health (not recorded which). The chain is built from TRBV9 and TRBJ2-1, with D unresolved. Sequencing used blood, either unsorted or a sorted T cell fraction (not recorded which). CDR3: CASSVDPYTDYNEQFF. The CDR3 DNA reads as TGTGCCAGCAGCGTAGATCCCTACACAGATTACAATGAGCAGTTCTTC.